A selection of T cell receptor beta chains follows, all from one sample in a study of T-cell reconstitution after alpha-beta-depleted transplantation in children. One entry per CDR3 protein, called by TCRdb with MiXCR from the PCR reads. Here the sample spans about half a million distinct CDR3 sequences, 9.5% to 15% being singletons. The starting material was PBMCs from the stem cell graft donor, obtained from the stem cell graft. The receptors were gathered from a human donor who donated a stem cell graft to a child with combined immunodeficiency. CDR3s include the opening cysteine and the closing phenylalanine or tryptophan. A D gene is named only where the DNA matches it firmly. Size is stated for part of the rows, as once, few or many counts, or as a class when the clone is expanded.

D	J	V	size	CDR3	DNA
TRBD2	TRBJ2-3	TRBV5-1	few	CASSLLVSGGADTQYF	TGCGCCAGCAGCTTGTTGGTTAGCGGGGGGGCAGATACGCAGTATTTT
.	TRBJ1-2	TRBV12-3/TRBV12-4	many	CAITWGVHGYTF	TGTGCCATCACGTGGGGGGTGCACGGCTACACCTTC
.	TRBJ2-1	TRBV18	.	CASSYGSPGEFF	TGTGCCAGCTCGTATGGGAGCCCGGGAGAGTTCTTC
.	TRBJ1-1	TRBV6-1	.	CASSEGEGYTEAFF	TGTGCCAGCAGTGAAGGCGAGGGATACACTGAAGCTTTCTTT
.	TRBJ2-1	TRBV11-1	.	CASSLESRTYNEQFF	TGTGCCAGCAGCTTAGAGAGTAGAACCTACAATGAGCAGTTCTTC
.	TRBJ2-7	TRBV20-1	few	CSARDPPGSYEQYF	TGCAGTGCTAGAGATCCGCCAGGCTCCTACGAGCAGTACTTC
TRBD1	TRBJ1-2	TRBV18	few	CASSRSSGTVNYGYTF	TGTGCCAGCTCACGCTCCTCCGGGACAGTTAACTATGGCTACACCTTC
.	TRBJ2-7	TRBV9	.	CASSVDLSSYEQYF	TGTGCCAGCAGCGTAGACCTAAGCTCCTACGAGCAGTACTTC
.	TRBJ2-7	TRBV4-3	.	CASSQGGTSYEQYF	TGCGCCAGCAGCCAAGGGGGGACCTCCTACGAGCAGTACTTC
.	TRBJ2-3	TRBV12-3/TRBV12-4	many	CASSPSDRVGGADTQYF	TGTGCCAGCAGTCCATCCGACAGGGTGGGAGGCGCAGATACGCAGTATTTT
.	TRBJ2-3	TRBV9	few	CASTKEDGTDTQYF	TGTGCCAGCACCAAAGAGGACGGCACAGATACGCAGTATTTT
.	TRBJ2-5	TRBV29-1	.	CSVAQETQYF	TGCAGCGTCGCGCAAGAGACCCAGTACTTC
TRBD2	TRBJ2-2	TRBV27	.	CASSLSGTRFAGELFF	TGTGCCAGCAGTTTATCCGGGACTAGATTCGCCGGGGAGCTGTTTTTT
TRBD2	TRBJ2-1	TRBV12-3/TRBV12-4	few	CASSPPGLAGVYEQFF	TGTGCCAGCAGTCCCCCGGGACTAGCGGGAGTATATGAGCAGTTCTTC
TRBD1	TRBJ2-5	TRBV5-5	few	CASSLDREWETQYF	TGTGCCAGCAGCTTAGACAGGGAATGGGAGACCCAGTACTTC
.	TRBJ2-5	TRBV6-5	many	CASSYGQSKETQYF	TGTGCCAGCAGTTACGGACAGTCGAAAGAGACCCAGTACTTC
.	TRBJ1-4	TRBV12-3/TRBV12-4	few	CASKLGWGRNEKLFF	TGTGCCAGCAAGCTGGGGTGGGGCCGTAATGAAAAACTGTTTTTT
TRBD1	TRBJ2-2	TRBV7-9	many	CASSFWDRNTGELFF	TGTGCCAGCAGCTTTTGGGACAGGAACACCGGGGAGCTGTTTTTT
TRBD2	TRBJ2-1	TRBV25-1	few	CASRELAGGNEQFF	TGTGCCAGCAGAGAACTAGCGGGAGGGAATGAGCAGTTCTTC
TRBD1	TRBJ2-3	TRBV10-3	few	CAISELTGVTDTQYF	TGTGCCATCAGTGAGTTGACAGGGGTAACAGATACGCAGTATTTT
.	TRBJ2-2	TRBV24-1	few	CATSDWAGSRTGELFF	TGTGCCACCAGTGATTGGGCAGGGTCTCGCACCGGGGAGCTGTTTTTT
TRBD1	TRBJ2-2	TRBV7-7	few	CASSSTGTGNTGELFF	TGTGCTAGCAGCTCAACAGGGACAGGGAACACCGGGGAGCTGTTTTTT
.	TRBJ1-4	TRBV15	many	CATGFGGQESEKLFF	TGTGCCACCGGCTTCGGGGGGCAGGAGAGTGAAAAACTGTTTTTT
.	TRBJ2-1	TRBV5-1	many	CASSFDSSYNEQFF	TGCGCCAGCAGCTTTGACTCCTCCTACAATGAGCAGTTCTTC
.	TRBJ2-7	TRBV12-3/TRBV12-4	few	CASSSPRAGAYEQYF	TGTGCCAGCAGTTCTCCTAGGGCTGGGGCTTACGAGCAGTACTTC
.	TRBJ1-5	TRBV7-2	.	CASSLVRQSNQPQHF	TGTGCCAGCAGCTTAGTCCGGCAGAGCAATCAGCCCCAGCATTTT
.	TRBJ2-7	TRBV11-2	few	CASSRAQGPSYEQYF	TGTGCCAGCAGCCGAGCCCAGGGACCCTCCTACGAGCAGTACTTC
TRBD1	TRBJ2-7	TRBV6-5	many	CASSYSTLGAGGPYEQYF	TGTGCCAGCAGTTACTCGACTCTCGGGGCAGGGGGACCCTACGAGCAGTACTTC
TRBD2	TRBJ2-1	TRBV7-9	.	CASSPVAGGHNEQFF	TGTGCCAGCAGCCCCGTAGCGGGAGGCCACAATGAGCAGTTCTTC
TRBD2	TRBJ2-1	TRBV29-1	many	CSVRSGSGNEQFF	TGCAGCGTTAGGAGCGGGAGCGGGAATGAGCAGTTCTTC
TRBD1	TRBJ1-2	TRBV5-6	.	CASSPGTGVFFYGYTF	TGTGCCAGCAGTCCCGGGACAGGGGTCTTCTTCTATGGCTACACCTTC
.	TRBJ2-3	TRBV30	many	CAWSFEPRSQYF	TGTGCCTGGAGTTTTGAGCCCCGCTCGCAGTATTTT
.	TRBJ2-2	TRBV9	few	CASSVEIVGELFF	TGTGCCAGCAGCGTAGAAATAGTCGGGGAGCTGTTTTTT
TRBD1	TRBJ2-4	TRBV5-1	.	CASSPLWGQKNIQYF	TGCGCCAGCAGCCCCCTCTGGGGACAGAAAAACATTCAGTACTTC
TRBD1	TRBJ1-5	TRBV20-1	many	CSAGTGDPANQPQHF	TGCAGTGCTGGGACAGGGGATCCGGCCAATCAGCCCCAGCATTTT
.	TRBJ1-1	TRBV30	few	CAWSLGPGMAFF	TGTGCCTGGAGCCTTGGTCCCGGGATGGCTTTCTTT
TRBD1	TRBJ2-1	TRBV20-1	many	CSALDRIDEQFF	TGCAGTGCTTTGGACAGGATAGATGAGCAGTTCTTC
TRBD1	TRBJ1-4	TRBV18	.	CASSPRTGGREKLFF	TGTGCCAGCTCACCACGGACAGGGGGTAGAGAAAAACTGTTTTTT
.	TRBJ1-2	TRBV6-5	few	CASSDWESGYTF	TGTGCCAGCAGCGATTGGGAGTCCGGCTACACCTTC
TRBD1	TRBJ1-2	TRBV27	many	CASSWGQNYGYTF	TGTGCCAGCAGTTGGGGACAGAACTATGGCTACACCTTC
.	TRBJ2-5	TRBV6-6	.	CASRPSRGETQYF	TGTGCCAGCAGACCTTCGAGGGGGGAGACCCAGTACTTC
.	TRBJ1-2	TRBV12-3/TRBV12-4	.	CASSLRPGAVTF	TGTGCCAGCAGTTTAAGACCGGGTGCTGTCACCTTC
.	TRBJ2-7	TRBV12-3/TRBV12-4	many	CASSSGPIYYEQYF	TGTGCCAGCAGTTCCGGACCAATCTACTACGAGCAGTACTTC
.	TRBJ1-2	TRBV7-9	few	CASSFQSNPYGYTF	TGTGCCAGCAGTTTTCAGTCTAATCCCTATGGCTACACCTTC
.	TRBJ2-5	TRBV9	many	CASSLTTDLQETQYF	TGTGCCAGCAGCCTCACGACAGACCTCCAAGAGACCCAGTACTTC
TRBD2	TRBJ2-3	TRBV12-3/TRBV12-4	few	CASRPSGRAGDTQYF	TGTGCCAGCAGACCTAGCGGGAGAGCCGGAGATACGCAGTATTTT
.	TRBJ2-3	TRBV5-1	many	CASSLVGGQVTDTQYF	TGCGCCAGCAGCTTGGTCGGGGGGCAGGTCACAGATACGCAGTATTTT
TRBD2	TRBJ2-3	TRBV20-1	few	CSALRGSGRRNTQYF	TGCAGTGCTCTTAGGGGGAGCGGGAGAAGGAATACGCAGTATTTT
TRBD2	TRBJ2-1	TRBV4-3	.	CASSQVVSGSSYNEQFF	TGCGCCAGCAGCCAAGTGGTCAGCGGGAGCTCCTACAATGAGCAGTTCTTC
TRBD2	TRBJ2-1	TRBV7-6	few	CASSLSPTGGPYNEQFF	TGTGCCAGCAGCTTATCCCCCACGGGGGGGCCCTACAATGAGCAGTTCTTC
TRBD1	TRBJ2-7	TRBV4-3	.	CASSRDGTGALEQYF	TGCGCCAGCAGCCGGGACGGGACAGGGGCCCTCGAGCAGTACTTC
TRBD1	TRBJ2-1	TRBV11-2	many	CASTVDRKQFF	TGTGCCAGCACAGTGGACAGGAAGCAGTTCTTC
TRBD2	TRBJ2-7	TRBV15	few	CATSSSGGYEQYF	TGTGCCACCAGCTCTAGCGGGGGCTACGAGCAGTACTTC
.	TRBJ2-3	TRBV27	many	CASSLSTMTDTQYF	TGTGCCAGCAGTTTATCGACAATGACAGATACGCAGTATTTT